The T cell receptor beta chain under discussion was sequenced for a study of vaccination and CD4 T cells after COVID-19. The treatment was: roughly ten-day PBMC culture with coronavirus spike peptide pools or control peptides (ViraFEST assay). V lost 0 bases, J lost 5 bases, and 12 bases stayed unmatched. This CDR3 comprises 18 residues. Germline loops: CDR1 SGHTA, CDR2 FQGNSA. Sequence data for DNA of cultured CD4+ T cells were generated by the Oncomine TCR Beta short-read assay. Cultured CD4+ T cells yielded the extracted genomic DNA. TCRdb reanalysed the PCR reads using MiXCR and keeps one entry per CDR3 protein. The table includes roughly 18,000 distinct CDR3 sequences, 43% detected once. Concerning this clonotype itself: Antigen specificity is unknown.

Material: CD4+ T cells from blood, cultured in vitro, obtained after SARS-CoV-2 vaccination. This TCR was recovered from a human donor who had recovered from COVID-19. V and J are TRBV7-2 and TRBJ2-5; 10 bases are a match to TRBD2. CDR3 region: CASSLALAGETLGETQYF. The CDR3 DNA is TGTGCCAGCAGCTTAGCGCTAGCGGGAGAGACTTTGGGTGAGACCCAGTACTTC.